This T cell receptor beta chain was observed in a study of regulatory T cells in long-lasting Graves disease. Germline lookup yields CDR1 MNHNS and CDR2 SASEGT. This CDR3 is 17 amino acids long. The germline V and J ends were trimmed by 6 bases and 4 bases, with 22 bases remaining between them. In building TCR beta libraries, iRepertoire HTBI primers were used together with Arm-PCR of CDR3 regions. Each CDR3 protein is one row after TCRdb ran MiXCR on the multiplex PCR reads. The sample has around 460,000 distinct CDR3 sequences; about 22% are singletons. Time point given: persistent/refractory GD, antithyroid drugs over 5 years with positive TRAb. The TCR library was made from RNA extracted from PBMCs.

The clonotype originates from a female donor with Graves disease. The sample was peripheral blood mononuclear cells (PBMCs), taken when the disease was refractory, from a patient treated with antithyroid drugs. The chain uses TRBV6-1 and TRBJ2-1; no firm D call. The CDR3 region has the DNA TGTGCCAGCAGCCTCTCTAGGCCGTCCCCCGGATACAATGAGCAGTTCTTC. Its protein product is CASSLSRPSPGYNEQFF.